This TCR beta chain was captured in a study of cytomegalovirus exposure and HLA in healthy donors. As regards this clone: Its antigen is still unknown.

The study's findings and limits: As a later analysis showed, several of the most significant clusters appeared to be linked to common viral pathogens.

PCR amplification relied on 60 Vbeta primers (plus 13 Jbeta primers). Clones were sequenced by immunoSEQ multiplex PCR, and TCRdb holds only the in-frame ones, with some missing. The sample lists about 69,000 clones; 65% to 75% were seen once. CDR1 and CDR2 from the germline V gene are MNHNY and SVGAGI (reference sequence). The CDR3 consists of 15 residues. With V trimmed by 6 bases and J by 4 bases, 7 bases remained unmatched. Input material: PBMCs. This rearrangement joins TRBV6-6 to TRBJ2-7; 12 nucleotides match TRBD2. This clonotype was obtained from a woman aged 60 to 75 in good health and CMV-seropositive. The CDR3: CASRQLAGGTYEQYF. In DNA form, the CDR3 reads TGTGCCAGCAGACAACTAGCGGGAGGCACATACGAGCAGTACTTC.